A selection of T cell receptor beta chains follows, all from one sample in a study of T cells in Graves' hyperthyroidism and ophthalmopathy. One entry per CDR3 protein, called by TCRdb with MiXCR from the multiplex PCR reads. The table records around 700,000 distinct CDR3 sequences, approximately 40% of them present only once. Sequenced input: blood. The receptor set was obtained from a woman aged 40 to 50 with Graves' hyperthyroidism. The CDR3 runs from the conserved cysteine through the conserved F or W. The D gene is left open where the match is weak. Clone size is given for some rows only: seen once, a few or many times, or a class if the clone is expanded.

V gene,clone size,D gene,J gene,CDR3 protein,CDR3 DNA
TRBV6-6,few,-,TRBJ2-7,CASSDWTPGSHEQYF,TGTGCCAGCAGTGATTGGACTCCTGGTTCCCACGAGCAGTACTTC
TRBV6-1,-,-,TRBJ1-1,CASMFQGGPEAFF,TGTGCCAGCATGTTTCAGGGAGGGCCTGAAGCTTTCTTT
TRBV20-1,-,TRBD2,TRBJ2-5,CSAMGLAGRGETQYF,TGCAGTGCTATGGGGCTAGCGGGGCGGGGAGAGACCCAGTACTTC
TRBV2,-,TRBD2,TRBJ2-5,CAISERTSGAQETQYF,TGTGCCATCAGTGAACGGACTAGCGGGGCTCAAGAGACCCAGTACTTC
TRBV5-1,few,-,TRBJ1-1,CASSFLPGLNTEAFF,TGCGCCAGCAGCTTCCTGCCGGGCCTGAACACTGAAGCTTTCTTT
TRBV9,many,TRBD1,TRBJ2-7,CASSEGARTYEQYF,TGTGCCAGCAGTGAGGGGGCGAGGACCTACGAGCAGTACTTC
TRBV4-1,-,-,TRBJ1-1,CASSHKGPLSTEAFF,TGCGCCAGCAGCCATAAGGGACCTTTGAGCACTGAAGCTTTCTTT
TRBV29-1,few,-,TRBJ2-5,CSVRGGQETQYF,TGCAGCGTTCGCGGCGGACAAGAGACCCAGTACTTC
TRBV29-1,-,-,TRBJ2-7,CSVDRAGTNTGEQYF,TGCAGCGTTGACCGGGCAGGAACCAACACCGGGGAGCAGTACTTC
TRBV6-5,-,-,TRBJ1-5,CASSPGPQQPQHF,TGTGCCAGCAGTCCGGGACCTCAGCAGCCCCAGCATTTT
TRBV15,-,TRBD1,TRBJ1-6,CATSSRGGWFLGLNSPLHF,TGTGCCACCAGCAGCAGGGGGGGCTGGTTCTTAGGGCTTAATTCACCCCTCCACTTT
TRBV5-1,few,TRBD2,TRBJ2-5,CASSQAGAGEETQYF,TGCGCCAGCAGCCAAGCGGGGGCAGGGGAGGAGACCCAGTACTTC
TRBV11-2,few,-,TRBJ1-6,CASSLGNFYNSPLHF,TGTGCCAGCAGCTTGGGAAATTTCTATAATTCACCCCTCCACTTT
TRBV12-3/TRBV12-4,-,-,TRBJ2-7,CASSLLGEQHF,TGTGCCAGCAGTTTACTCGGCGAGCAGCACTTC
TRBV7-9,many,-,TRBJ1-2,CASSGSTGIENGYTF,TGTGCCAGCAGCGGATCGACAGGTATCGAAAATGGCTACACCTTC
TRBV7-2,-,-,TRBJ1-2,CASSQDPGLNYGYTF,TGCGCCAGCAGCCAAGACCCGGGACTCAACTATGGCTACACCTTC